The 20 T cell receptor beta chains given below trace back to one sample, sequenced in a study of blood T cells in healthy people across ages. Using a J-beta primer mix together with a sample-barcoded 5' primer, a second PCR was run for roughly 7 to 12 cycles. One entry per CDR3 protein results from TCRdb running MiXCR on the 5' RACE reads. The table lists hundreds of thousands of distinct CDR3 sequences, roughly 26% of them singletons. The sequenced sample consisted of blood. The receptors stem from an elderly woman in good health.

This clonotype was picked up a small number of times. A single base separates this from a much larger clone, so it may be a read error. This chain's CDR3 is CATSDFTGKGLETQYF. As DNA, the CDR3 is TGTGCCACCAGTGATTTTACAGGCAAGGGGCTGGAGACCCAGTACTTC. The chain carries TRBV24-1 and TRBJ2-5, with D possibly being TRBD1 (5 bases). The CDR3 runs 16 residues. The germline V gene encodes CDR1 KGHDR and CDR2 SFDVKD. Trimming shortened V by 1 base and J by 5 bases, and 16 bases separated the two germline ends.

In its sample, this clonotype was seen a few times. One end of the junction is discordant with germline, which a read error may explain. CDR3 bases: TGTGCCTGGAGTGCAGGGGGAGTTACGGAGACCCGGTACTTC. As protein: CAWSAGGVTETRYF. The chain is built from TRBV30 and TRBJ2-5, with TRBD1 identical over 7 bases. The germline gives CDR1 GTSNPN, CDR2 SVGIG (reference sequence). The CDR3 extends over 14 amino acids.

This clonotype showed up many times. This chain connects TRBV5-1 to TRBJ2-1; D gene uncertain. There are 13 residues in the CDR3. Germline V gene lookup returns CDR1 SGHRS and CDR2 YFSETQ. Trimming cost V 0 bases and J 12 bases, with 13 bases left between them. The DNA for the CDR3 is TGCGCCAGCAGCTTGGGGGGAAACGACGTGCAGTTCTTC. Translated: CASSLGGNDVQFF. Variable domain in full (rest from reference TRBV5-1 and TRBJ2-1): KAGVTQTPRYLIKTRGQQVTLSCSPISGHRSVSWYQQTPGQGLQFLFEYFSETQRNKGNFPGRFSGRQFSNSRSEMNVSTLELGDSALYLCASSLGGNDVQFFGPGTRLTVL.

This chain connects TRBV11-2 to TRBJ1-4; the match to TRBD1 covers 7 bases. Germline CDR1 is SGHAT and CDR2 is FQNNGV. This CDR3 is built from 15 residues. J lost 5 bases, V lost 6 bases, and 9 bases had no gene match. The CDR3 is CASSYRDRPNEKLFF. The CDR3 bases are TGTGCCAGCAGTTACAGGGACAGACCAAATGAAAAACTGTTTTTT. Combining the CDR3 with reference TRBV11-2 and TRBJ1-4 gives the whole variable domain EAGVAQSPRYKIIEKRQSVAFWCNPISGHATLYWYQQILGQGPKLLIQFQNNGVVDDSQLPKDRFSAERLKGVDSTLKIQPAKLEDSAVYLCASSYRDRPNEKLFFGSGTQLSVL.

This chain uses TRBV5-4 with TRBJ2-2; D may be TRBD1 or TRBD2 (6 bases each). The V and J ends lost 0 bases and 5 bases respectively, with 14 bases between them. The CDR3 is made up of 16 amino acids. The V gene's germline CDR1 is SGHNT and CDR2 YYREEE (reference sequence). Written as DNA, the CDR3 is TGTGCCAGCAGCTTGGCGGGGGCTCGTTTGACCGGGGAGCTGTTTTTT. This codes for CASSLAGARLTGELFF.

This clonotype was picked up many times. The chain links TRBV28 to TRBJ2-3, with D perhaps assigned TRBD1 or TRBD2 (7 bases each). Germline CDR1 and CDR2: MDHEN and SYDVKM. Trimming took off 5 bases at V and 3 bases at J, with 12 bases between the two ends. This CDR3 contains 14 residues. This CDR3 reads CASSTGEGTDTQYF. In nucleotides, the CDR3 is TGTGCCAGCAGTACAGGGGAGGGAACAGATACGCAGTATTTT.

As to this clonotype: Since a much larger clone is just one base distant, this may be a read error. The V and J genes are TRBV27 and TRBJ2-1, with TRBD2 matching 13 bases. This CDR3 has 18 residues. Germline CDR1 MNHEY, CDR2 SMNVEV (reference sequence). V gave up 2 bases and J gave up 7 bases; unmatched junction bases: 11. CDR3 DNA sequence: TGTGCCAGCAGTTTACGTACTAGCGGGGGGGTCGGAAGAAATGAGCAGTTCTTC. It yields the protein CASSLRTSGGVGRNEQFF.

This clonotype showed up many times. CDR3 region: CASSLDMGPTYGYTF. For the CDR3, the DNA is TGTGCCAGCAGCTTAGACATGGGTCCTACCTATGGCTACACCTTC. J is TRBJ1-2 and V is TRBV7-2, with D unclear. The CDR3 runs to 15 residues. Germline V gives CDR1 SGHTA, CDR2 FQGNSA. V was clipped by 1 base and J by 4 bases, with 13 bases between them.

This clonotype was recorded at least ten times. CDR3 loop: CASTPSGVNTEAFF. The CDR3, as DNA: TGTGCCAGTACGCCTTCGGGGGTGAACACTGAAGCTTTCTTT. The V call is TRBV7-2, the J call TRBJ1-1; a weak D match, TRBD1 (5 bases). Trimming took off 9 bases at V and 0 bases at J, with 14 bases between the two ends. This CDR3 is built from 14 residues. CDR1 is SGHTA and CDR2 is FQGNSA in the germline V gene. Full variable domain (missing parts from reference TRBV7-2 and TRBJ1-1): GAGVSQSPSNKVTEKGKDVELRCDPISGHTALYWYRQSLGQGLEFLIYFQGNSAPDKSGLPSDRFSAERTGGSVSTLTIQRTQQEDSAVYLCASTPSGVNTEAFFGQGTRLTVV.

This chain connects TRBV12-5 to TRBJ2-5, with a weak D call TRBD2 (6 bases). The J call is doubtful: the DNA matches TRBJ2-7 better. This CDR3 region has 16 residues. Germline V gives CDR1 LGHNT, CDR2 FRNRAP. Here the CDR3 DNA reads TGTGCTAGTGGTCCCGAGGACGGGAGCGTATGCTACGAGCAGTACTTC. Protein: CASGPEDGSVCYEQYF.

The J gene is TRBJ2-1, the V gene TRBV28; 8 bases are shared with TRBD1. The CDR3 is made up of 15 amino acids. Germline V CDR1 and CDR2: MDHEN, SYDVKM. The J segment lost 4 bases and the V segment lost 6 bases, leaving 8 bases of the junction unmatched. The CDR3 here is CASRGSGQAYNEQFF. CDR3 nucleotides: TGTGCCAGCAGGGGGTCGGGACAGGCTTACAATGAGCAGTTCTTC.

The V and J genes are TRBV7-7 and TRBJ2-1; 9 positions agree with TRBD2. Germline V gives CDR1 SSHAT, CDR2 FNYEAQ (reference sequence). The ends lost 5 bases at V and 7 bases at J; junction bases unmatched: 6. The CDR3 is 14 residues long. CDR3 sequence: CASSLTGLANEQFF. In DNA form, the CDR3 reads TGTGCCAGCAGCCTCACCGGACTAGCGAATGAGCAGTTCTTC.

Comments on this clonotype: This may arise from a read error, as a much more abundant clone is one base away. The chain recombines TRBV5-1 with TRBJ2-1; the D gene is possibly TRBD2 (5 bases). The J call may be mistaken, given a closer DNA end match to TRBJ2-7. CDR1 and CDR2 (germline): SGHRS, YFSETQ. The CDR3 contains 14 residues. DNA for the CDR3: TGCGCCAGTGCCGAAGCGGAGACCTACAATGAGCAGTACTTC. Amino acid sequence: CASAEAETYNEQYF.

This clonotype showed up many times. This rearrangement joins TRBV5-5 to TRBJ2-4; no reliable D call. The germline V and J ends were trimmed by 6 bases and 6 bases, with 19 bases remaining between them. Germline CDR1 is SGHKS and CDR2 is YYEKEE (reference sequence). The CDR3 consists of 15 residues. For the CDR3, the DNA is TGTGCCAGCACTCCGATGGCTGCAATTTTAAACATTCAGTACTTC. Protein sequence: CASTPMAAILNIQYF. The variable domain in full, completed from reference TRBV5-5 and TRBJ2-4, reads DAGVTQSPTHLIKTRGQQVTLRCSPISGHKSVSWYQQVLGQGPQFIFQYYEKEERGRGNFPDRFSARQFPNYSSELNVNALLLGDSALYLCASTPMAAILNIQYFGAGTRLSVL.

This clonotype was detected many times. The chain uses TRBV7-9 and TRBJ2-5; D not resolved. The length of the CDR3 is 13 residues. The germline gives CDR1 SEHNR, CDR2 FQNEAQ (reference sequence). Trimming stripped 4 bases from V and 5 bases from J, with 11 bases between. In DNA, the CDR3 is TGTGCCAGCAGCTACGTAGGTTGGGAGACCCAGTACTTC. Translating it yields CASSYVGWETQYF. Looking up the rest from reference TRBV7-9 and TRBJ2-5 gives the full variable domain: DTGVSQNPRHKITKRGQNVTFRCDPISEHNRLYWYRQTLGQGPEFLTYFQNEAQLEKSRLLSDRFSAERPKGSFSTLEIQRTEQGDSAMYLCASSYVGWETQYFGPGTRLLVL.

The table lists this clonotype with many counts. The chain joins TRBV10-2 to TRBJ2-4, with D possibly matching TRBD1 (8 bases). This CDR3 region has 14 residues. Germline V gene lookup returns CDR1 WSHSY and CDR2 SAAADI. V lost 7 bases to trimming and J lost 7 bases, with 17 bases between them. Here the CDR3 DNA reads TGCGCCAGCACCGCTGGACAGGGAGGGAACATTCAGTACTTC. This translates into CASTAGQGGNIQYF.

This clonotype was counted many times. DNA of the CDR3: TGTGCCAGCAGTGATCTTGGCCCTCGGGCCTACACCTTC. As protein: CASSDLGPRAYTF. V and J are TRBV25-1 and TRBJ1-2; D call uncertain. The ends were cut back, 3 bases at V and 10 bases at J, with 15 bases in the middle. The germline V gene encodes CDR1 MGHDK and CDR2 SYGVNS. This CDR3 has 13 amino acids.

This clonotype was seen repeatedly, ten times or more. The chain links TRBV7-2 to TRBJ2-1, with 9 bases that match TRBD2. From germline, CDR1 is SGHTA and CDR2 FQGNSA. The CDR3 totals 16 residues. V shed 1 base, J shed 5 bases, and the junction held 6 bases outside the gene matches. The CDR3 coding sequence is TGTGCCAGCAGCTTAGAATCCGCGGGGGGGAACAATGAGCAGTTCTTC. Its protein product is CASSLESAGGNNEQFF.

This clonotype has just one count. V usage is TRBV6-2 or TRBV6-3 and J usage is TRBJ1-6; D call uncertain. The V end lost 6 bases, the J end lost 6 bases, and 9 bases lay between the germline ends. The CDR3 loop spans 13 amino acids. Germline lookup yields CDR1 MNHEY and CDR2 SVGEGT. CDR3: CASRNGPNSPLHF. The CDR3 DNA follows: TGTGCCAGCAGAAACGGACCTAATTCACCCCTCCACTTT.

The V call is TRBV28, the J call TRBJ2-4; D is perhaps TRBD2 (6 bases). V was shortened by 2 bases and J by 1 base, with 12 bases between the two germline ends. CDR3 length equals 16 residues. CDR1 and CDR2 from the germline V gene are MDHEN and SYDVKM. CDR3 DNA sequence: TGTGCCAGCAGTTTACTAGCGTGGGGGGCCAAAAACATTCAGTACTTC. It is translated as CASSLLAWGAKNIQYF.